This T cell receptor beta chain was sequenced during a study of regulatory T cells in long-lasting Graves disease. Construction of the TCR beta libraries employed iRepertoire HTBI primers in conjunction with Arm-PCR of CDR3 regions. MiXCR, run by TCRdb on the multiplex PCR reads, gives a single entry per CDR3 protein. The sample shows roughly 500,000 distinct CDR3 sequences, about 13% of them seen only once. The time point here: newly diagnosed GD, antithyroid drugs for less than 3 months. PBMC RNA served as the TCR library source. The V gene lost 4 bases and the J gene lost 0 bases, with 12 bases spanning the gap. The CDR3 covers 15 residues. The germline V gene has CDR1 MNHEY and CDR2 SMNVEV (reference sequence). General study points: The study found TRBV28, TRBJ1-2 and TRBJ2-5 favored in persistent disease.

This clonotype has a handful of counts. Antigen: not known. These records were also assigned to another study, of T cells in Graves' hyperthyroidism and ophthalmopathy. That paper adds: Among the patients, aged 18 to 65, hyperthyroidism was newly diagnosed and had lasted under 2 months. The diagnoses drew upon clinical symptoms, serum thyroxine and TRAb, thyroid ultrasound and orbital computed tomography. TCR CDR3 regions were first amplified by RT-PCR with HTBI primers.

The chain has TRBV27 and TRBJ1-2; D is unresolved. The sequences come from peripheral blood mononuclear cells (PBMCs), collected at new diagnosis, from a patient treated with antithyroid drugs. The source of this sequence is a man aged 30 to 45 with Graves disease. The CDR3 sequence is CASSSPGLANYGYTF. The CDR3 DNA is TGTGCCAGCAGTTCGCCTGGACTAGCTAACTATGGCTACACCTTC.